The 8 T cell receptor beta chains below all came from one sample that was sequenced in a study of blood T cells in healthy people across ages. Alongside a J-beta primer mix, a sample-barcoded 5' primer served in a second PCR lasting about 6 to 11 cycles. Each CDR3 protein gets one entry after TCRdb re-called the 5' RACE reads with MiXCR. The sample shows hundreds of thousands of distinct CDR3 sequences, over 45% of them seen only once. The sequencing sample was made of blood. The receptors were sampled from a young man in good health.

This clonotype has more than one count but fewer than ten. The chain is built from TRBV25-1 and TRBJ2-5; the D gene is possibly TRBD1 (6 bases). The CDR3 is made up of 14 amino acids. CDR1 and CDR2 from the germline V gene are MGHDK and SYGVNS. V was trimmed by 0 bases and J by 3 bases, leaving 8 bases between them. The CDR3 here is CASSEYNREETQYF. The CDR3 DNA is TGTGCCAGCAGTGAATATAACAGGGAAGAGACCCAGTACTTC.

This clonotype was observed at least ten times. This rearrangement joins TRBV4-2 to TRBJ2-1; the D call may be TRBD1 or TRBD2 (5 bases each). V lost 0 bases to trimming and J lost 7 bases, with 13 bases between them. The CDR3 runs to 15 residues. Per the germline V gene, CDR1 is LGHNA and CDR2 is YNFKEQ. The CDR3 loop is CASSQERGDWNEQFF. The CDR3 DNA reads TGTGCCAGCAGCCAAGAACGAGGGGATTGGAATGAGCAGTTCTTC.

V is TRBV20-1 and J is TRBJ2-7; 8 nucleotides agree with TRBD2. The CDR3 is 14 amino acids. J lost 3 bases, V lost 3 bases, and 7 bases had no gene match. The germline CDR1 and CDR2 sequences are DFQATT and SNEGSKA (reference sequence). CDR3 coding DNA: TGCAGTGCTAGGTTTTCCAGCGGGAGCTACGAGCAGTACTTC. Amino acid sequence: CSARFSSGSYEQYF.

The chain joins TRBV9 to TRBJ2-7; 7 nucleotides match TRBD1. Near its end, the DNA agrees better with TRBJ2-5, so the J call may be wrong. The germline V gene has CDR1 SGDLS and CDR2 YYNGEE. The CDR3 covers 16 residues. CDR3 nucleotide sequence: TGTGCCAGCAGCGTAGGGACAGGACACTCGGGAGAGACCCAGTACTTC. Residues: CASSVGTGHSGETQYF.

The chain carries TRBV7-2 and TRBJ2-1; TRBD1 might be the D (5 bases). Germline values: CDR1 SGHTA, CDR2 FQGNSA. The CDR3 is made up of 14 amino acids. V was trimmed by 1 base and J by 13 bases, leaving 17 bases between them. As DNA, the CDR3 is TGTGCCAGCAGCTTAGGGGTAGGGGTAGAGACCCAGTTCTTC. It is translated as CASSLGVGVETQFF.

This chain connects TRBV7-2 to TRBJ1-2; D call uncertain. The CDR3 spans 16 residues. Germline V CDR1 and CDR2: SGHTA, FQGNSA. V was pared by 4 bases and J by 0 bases, with 15 bases between. CDR3 region: CASSWEGRTPNYGYTF. The DNA of the CDR3 is TGTGCCAGCAGCTGGGAGGGCCGAACTCCTAACTATGGCTACACCTTC.

The chain joins TRBV6-5 to TRBJ2-3, with 14 nucleotides matching TRBD2. The length of the CDR3 is 19 residues. Germline loops: CDR1 MNHEY, CDR2 SVGAGI. The J segment lost 0 bases and the V segment lost 0 bases, leaving 5 bases of the junction unmatched. The CDR3 DNA follows: TGTGCCAGCAGTTACTCTAGGACTAGCGGGGGGTCTAGCACAGATACGCAGTATTTT. This sequence encodes CASSYSRTSGGSSTDTQYF.

J is TRBJ2-3 and V is TRBV29-1, with 7 bases that match TRBD2. CDR3 length: 15 amino acids. The V and J ends lost 1 base and 0 bases, in that order; junction bases with no gene match: 4. Germline V gene data show CDR1 as SQVTM and CDR2 as ANQGSEA. The DNA of the CDR3 is TGCAGCGTTGAAGTAGCGGGTCATAGCACAGATACGCAGTATTTT. Protein sequence: CSVEVAGHSTDTQYF.